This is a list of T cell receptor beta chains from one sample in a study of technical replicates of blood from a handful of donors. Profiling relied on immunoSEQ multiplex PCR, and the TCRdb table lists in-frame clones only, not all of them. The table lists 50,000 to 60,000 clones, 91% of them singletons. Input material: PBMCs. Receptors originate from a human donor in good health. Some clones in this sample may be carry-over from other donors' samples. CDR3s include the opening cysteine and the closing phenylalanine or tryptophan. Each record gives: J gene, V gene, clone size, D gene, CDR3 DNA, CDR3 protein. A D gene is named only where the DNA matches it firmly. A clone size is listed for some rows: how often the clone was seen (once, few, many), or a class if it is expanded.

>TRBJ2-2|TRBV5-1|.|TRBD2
TGCGCCAGCAGCTTGGGACTAGCGGGGGACACCGGGGAGCTGTTTTTT
CASSLGLAGDTGELFF
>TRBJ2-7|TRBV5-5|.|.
TGTGCCAGCAGCTTCGGCAGGGATAGCTACGAGCAGTACTTC
CASSFGRDSYEQYF
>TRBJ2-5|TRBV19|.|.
TGTGCCACCTGGGGGGGCGGTGAGACCCAGTACTTC
CATWGGGETQYF
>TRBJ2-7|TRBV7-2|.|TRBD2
TGTGCCAGCAGCCCCGGATGGCTAGCGGCCTCCTACGAGCAGTACTTC
CASSPGWLAASYEQYF
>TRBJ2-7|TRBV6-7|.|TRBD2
TGTGCCAGCAGTTACCCCCAGGGACTAGCAGAGTCCTACGAGCAGTACTTC
CASSYPQGLAESYEQYF
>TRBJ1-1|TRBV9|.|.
TGTGCCAGCAGCGTAGTATCAGTGAACACTGAAGCTTTCTTT
CASSVVSVNTEAFF
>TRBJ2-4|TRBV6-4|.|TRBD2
TGTGCCAGCAGTGACTCGGATAGCGTGGGGACTAGCGGGACCCCTGGGAGGGTCAAAAACATTCAGTACTTC
CASSDSDSVGTSGTPGRVKNIQYF
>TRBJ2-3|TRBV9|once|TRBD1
TGTGCCAGCAGCGGACAGGGTAGGAGCACAGATACGCAGTATTTT
CASSGQGRSTDTQYF
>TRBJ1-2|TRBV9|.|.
TGTGCCAGCAGCGCTGGGGCCTATGGCTACACCTTC
CASSAGAYGYTF
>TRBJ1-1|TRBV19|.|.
TGTGCCAGTAGTCGGGGGAACACTGAAGCTTTCTTT
CASSRGNTEAFF
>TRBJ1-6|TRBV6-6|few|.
TGTGCCAGCAGGGCCCTGATGGATTCACCCCTCCACTTT
CASRALMDSPLHF
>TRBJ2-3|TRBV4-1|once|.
TGCGCCAGCAGCCAAGCCTGGGGCGGTACTAGCACAGATACGCAGTATTTT
CASSQAWGGTSTDTQYF
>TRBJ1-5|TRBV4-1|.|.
TGCGCCAGCAGCCTTGAGCAATCTAGCAATCAGCCCCAGCATTTT
CASSLEQSSNQPQHF
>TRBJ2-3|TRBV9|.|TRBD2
TGTGCCAGCAGCGTAGCGGGAGGGTCTGCAGATACGCAGTATTTT
CASSVAGGSADTQYF
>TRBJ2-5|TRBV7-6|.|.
TGTGCCAGCAGCCCCGGAGGAAAAGAGACCCAGTACTTC
CASSPGGKETQYF
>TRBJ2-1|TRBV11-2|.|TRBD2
TGTGCCAGCAGCTTCGGGCGGGGGGGCCTTTACAATGAGCAGTTCTTC
CASSFGRGGLYNEQFF
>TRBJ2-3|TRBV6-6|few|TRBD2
TGTGCCAGCAGACCCTCTAGCGGGGGGGGAGATACGCAGTATTTT
CASRPSSGGGDTQYF
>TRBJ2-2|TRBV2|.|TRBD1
TGTGCCAGCAGTGAAAGGACAGGTTACACCGGGGAGCTGTTTTTT
CASSERTGYTGELFF
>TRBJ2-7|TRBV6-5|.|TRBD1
TGTGCCAGCAGTTGGGGACAGGGTAATTACGAGCAGTACTTC
CASSWGQGNYEQYF
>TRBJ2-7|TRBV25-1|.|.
TGTGCCAGCAGTGAATGGACCGGGATGCTTGGTGAGCAGTACTTC
CASSEWTGMLGEQYF
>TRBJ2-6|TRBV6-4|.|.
TGTGCCAGCTCCCGGGACATTGGGGCCAACGTCCTGACTTTC
CASSRDIGANVLTF
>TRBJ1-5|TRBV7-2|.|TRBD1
TGTGCCAGCAGCCTGACAGGGGGCCAGCCCCAGCATTTT
CASSLTGGQPQHF
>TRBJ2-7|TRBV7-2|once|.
TGTGCCAGCAGCTTAATCCGCGGGACCTCCTACGAGCAGTACTTC
CASSLIRGTSYEQYF
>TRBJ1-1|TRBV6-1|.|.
TGTGCCAGCAGTCGGGAGGGCAGGGCCACTGAAGCTTTCTTT
CASSREGRATEAFF
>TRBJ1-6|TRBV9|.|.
TGTGCCAGCAGCGCGATAGCCGGGAATTCACCCCTCCACTTT
CASSAIAGNSPLHF
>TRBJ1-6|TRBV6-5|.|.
TGTGCCAGCAGTCCTCAGGGTTCACCCCTCCACTTT
CASSPQGSPLHF